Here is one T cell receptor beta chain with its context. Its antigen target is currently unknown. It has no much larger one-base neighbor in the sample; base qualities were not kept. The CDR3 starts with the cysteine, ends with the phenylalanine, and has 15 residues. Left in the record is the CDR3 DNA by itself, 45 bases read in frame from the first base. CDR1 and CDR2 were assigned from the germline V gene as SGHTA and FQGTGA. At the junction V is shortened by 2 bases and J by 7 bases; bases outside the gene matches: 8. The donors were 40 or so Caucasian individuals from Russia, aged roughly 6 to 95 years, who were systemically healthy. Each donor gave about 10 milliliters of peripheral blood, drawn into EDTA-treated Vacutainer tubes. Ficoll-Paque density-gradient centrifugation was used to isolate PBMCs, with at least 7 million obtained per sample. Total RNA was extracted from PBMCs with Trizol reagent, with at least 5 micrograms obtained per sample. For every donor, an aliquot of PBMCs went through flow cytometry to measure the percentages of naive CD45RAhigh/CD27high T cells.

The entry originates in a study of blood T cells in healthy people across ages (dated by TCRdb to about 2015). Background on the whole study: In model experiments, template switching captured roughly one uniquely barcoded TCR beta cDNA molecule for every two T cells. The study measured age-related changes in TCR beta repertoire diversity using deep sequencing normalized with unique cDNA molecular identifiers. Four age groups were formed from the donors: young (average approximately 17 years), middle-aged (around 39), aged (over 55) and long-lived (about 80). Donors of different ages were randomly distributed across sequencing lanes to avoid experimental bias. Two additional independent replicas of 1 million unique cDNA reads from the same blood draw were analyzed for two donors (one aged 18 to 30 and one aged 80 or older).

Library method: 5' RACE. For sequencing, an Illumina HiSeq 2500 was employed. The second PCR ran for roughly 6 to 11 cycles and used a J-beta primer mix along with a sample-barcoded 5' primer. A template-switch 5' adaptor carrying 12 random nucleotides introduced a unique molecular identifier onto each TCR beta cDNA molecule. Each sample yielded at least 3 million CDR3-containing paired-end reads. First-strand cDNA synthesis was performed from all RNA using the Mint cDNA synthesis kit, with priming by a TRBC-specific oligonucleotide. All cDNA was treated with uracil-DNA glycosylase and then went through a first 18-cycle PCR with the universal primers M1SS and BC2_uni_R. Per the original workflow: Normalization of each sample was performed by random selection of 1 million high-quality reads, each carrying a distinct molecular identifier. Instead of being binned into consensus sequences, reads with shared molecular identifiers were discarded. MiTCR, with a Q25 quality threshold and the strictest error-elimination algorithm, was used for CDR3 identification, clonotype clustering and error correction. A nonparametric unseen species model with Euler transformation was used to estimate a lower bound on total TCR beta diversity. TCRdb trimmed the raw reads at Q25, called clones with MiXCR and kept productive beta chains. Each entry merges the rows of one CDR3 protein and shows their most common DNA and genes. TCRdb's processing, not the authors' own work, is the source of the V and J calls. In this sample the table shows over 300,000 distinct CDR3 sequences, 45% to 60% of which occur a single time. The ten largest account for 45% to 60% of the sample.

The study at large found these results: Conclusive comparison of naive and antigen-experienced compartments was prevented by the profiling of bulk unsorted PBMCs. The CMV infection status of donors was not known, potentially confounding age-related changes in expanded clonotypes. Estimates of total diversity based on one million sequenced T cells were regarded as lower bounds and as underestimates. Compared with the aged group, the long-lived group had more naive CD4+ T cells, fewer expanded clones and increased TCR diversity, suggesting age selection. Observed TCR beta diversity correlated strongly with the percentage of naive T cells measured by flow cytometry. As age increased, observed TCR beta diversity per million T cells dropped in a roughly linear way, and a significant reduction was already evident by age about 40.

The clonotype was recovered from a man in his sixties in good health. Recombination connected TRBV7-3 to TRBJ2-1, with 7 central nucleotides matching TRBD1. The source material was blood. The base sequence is TGTGCCAGCAGCTTAGCCCAGGGGGTCACTAATGAGCAGTTCTTC. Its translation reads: CASSLAQGVTNEQFF.